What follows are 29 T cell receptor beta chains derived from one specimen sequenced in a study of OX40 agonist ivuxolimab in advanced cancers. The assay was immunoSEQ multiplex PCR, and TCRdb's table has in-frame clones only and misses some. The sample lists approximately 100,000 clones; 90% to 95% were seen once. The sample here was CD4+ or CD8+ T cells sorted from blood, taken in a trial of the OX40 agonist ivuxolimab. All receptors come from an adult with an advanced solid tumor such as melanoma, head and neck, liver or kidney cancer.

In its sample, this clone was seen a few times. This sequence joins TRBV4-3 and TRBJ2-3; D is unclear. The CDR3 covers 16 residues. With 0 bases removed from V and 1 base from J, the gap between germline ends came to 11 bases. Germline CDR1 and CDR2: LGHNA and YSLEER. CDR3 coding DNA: TGCGCCAGCAGCCAAGAACTGCCTCCCCGCACAGATACGCAGTATTTT. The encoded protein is CASSQELPPRTDTQYF.

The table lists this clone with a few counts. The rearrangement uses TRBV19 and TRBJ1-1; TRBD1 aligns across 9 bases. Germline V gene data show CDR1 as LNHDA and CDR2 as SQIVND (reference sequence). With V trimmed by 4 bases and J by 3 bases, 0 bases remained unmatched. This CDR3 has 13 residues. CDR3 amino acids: CASSRTGDTEAFF. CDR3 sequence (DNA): TGTGCCAGTAGTAGGACAGGGGACACTGAAGCTTTCTTT.

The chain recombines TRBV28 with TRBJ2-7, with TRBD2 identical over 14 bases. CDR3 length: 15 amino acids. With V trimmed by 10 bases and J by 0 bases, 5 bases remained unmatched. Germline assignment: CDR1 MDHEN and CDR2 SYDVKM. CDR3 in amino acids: CAILGTSGSSYEQYF. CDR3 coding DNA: TGTGCCATTCTAGGGACTAGCGGGAGCTCCTACGAGCAGTACTTC.

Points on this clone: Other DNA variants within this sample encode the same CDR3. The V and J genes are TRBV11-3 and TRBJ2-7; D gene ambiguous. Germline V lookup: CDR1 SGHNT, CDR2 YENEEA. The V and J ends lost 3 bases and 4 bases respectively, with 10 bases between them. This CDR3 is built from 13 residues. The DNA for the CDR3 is TGTGCCAGCAGCTTCTCTGTAGGTTACGAGCAGTACTTC. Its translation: CASSFSVGYEQYF.

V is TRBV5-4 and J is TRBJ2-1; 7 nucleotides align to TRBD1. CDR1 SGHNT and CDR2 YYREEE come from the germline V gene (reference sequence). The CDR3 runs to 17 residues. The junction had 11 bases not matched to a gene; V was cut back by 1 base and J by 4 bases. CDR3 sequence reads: CASSLSSGTEIYNEQFF. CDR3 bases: TGTGCCAGCAGCTTGTCATCCGGGACAGAGATTTACAATGAGCAGTTCTTC.

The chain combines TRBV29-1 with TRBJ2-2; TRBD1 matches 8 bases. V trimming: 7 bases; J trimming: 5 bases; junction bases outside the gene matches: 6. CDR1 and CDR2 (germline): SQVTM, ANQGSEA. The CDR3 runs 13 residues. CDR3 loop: CSGRTGPTGELFF. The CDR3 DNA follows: TGCAGCGGTCGGACAGGGCCTACCGGGGAGCTGTTTTTT.

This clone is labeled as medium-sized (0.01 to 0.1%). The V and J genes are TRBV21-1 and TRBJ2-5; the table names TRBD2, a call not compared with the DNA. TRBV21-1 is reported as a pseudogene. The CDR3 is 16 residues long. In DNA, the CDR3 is TGTGCCAGCAGCAAAACGGAAGGTCGGCAGCGAGAGACCCAGTACTTC. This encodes CASSKTEGRQRETQYF.

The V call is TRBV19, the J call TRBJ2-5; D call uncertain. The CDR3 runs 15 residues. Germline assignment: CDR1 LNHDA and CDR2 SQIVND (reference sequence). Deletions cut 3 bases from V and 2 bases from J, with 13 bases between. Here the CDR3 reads CASSIAVAVQETQYF. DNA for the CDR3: TGTGCCAGTAGTATCGCGGTAGCCGTGCAAGAGACCCAGTACTTC.

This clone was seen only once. CDR3 sequence reads: CASSFTGGNQPQHF. CDR3 sequence (DNA): TGTGCCAGCAGTTTCACAGGGGGCAATCAGCCCCAGCATTTT. V gene TRBV28 combines with J gene TRBJ1-5, with 7 bases that match TRBD1. V dropped 3 bases and J dropped 2; count of bases not matched to a gene: 1. CDR1 is MDHEN and CDR2 is SYDVKM in the germline V gene. CDR3 size: 14 residues.

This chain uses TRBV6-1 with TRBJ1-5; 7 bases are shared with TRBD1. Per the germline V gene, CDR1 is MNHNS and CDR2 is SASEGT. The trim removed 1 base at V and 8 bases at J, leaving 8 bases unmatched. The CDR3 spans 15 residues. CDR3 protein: CASSEVGGGGEPQHF. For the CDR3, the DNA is TGTGCCAGCAGTGAAGTAGGAGGGGGCGGGGAGCCCCAGCATTTT.

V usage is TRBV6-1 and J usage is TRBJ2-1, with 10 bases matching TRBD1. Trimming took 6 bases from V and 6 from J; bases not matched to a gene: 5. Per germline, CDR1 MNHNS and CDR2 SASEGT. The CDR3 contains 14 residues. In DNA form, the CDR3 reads TGTGCCAGCAGCACGGGACAGGGGCTCAATGAGCAGTTCTTC. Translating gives CASSTGQGLNEQFF.

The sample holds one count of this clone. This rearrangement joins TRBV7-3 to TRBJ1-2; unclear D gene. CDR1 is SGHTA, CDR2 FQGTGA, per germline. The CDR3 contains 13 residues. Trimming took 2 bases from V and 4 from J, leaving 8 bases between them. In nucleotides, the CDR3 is TGTGCCAGCAGCTTAGTACCGGTCTATGGCTACACCTTC. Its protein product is CASSLVPVYGYTF.

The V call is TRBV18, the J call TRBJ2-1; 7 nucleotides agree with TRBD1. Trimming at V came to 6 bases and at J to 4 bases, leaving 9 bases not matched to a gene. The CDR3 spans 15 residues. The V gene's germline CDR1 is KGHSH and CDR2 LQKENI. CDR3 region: CASSPGTALYNEQFF. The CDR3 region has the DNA TGTGCCAGCTCCCCCGGGACAGCACTGTACAATGAGCAGTTCTTC.

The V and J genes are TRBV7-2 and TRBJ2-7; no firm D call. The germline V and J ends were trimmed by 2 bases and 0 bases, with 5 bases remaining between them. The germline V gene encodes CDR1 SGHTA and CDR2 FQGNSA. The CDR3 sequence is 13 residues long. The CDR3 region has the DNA TGTGCCAGCAGCTTACAGTCCTCCTACGAGCAGTACTTC. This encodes CASSLQSSYEQYF.

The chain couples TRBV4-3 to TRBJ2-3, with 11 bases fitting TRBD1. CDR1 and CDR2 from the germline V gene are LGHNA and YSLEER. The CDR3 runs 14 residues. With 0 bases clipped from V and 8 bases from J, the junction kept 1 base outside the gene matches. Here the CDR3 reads CASSQEDRGRTQYF. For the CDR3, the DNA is TGCGCCAGCAGCCAAGAGGACAGGGGGCGTACGCAGTATTTT.

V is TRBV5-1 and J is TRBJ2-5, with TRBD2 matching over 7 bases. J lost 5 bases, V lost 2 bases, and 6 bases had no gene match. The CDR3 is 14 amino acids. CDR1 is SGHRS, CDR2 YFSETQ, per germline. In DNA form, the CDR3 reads TGCGCCAGCAGCTTAGGGGACTACAGTGAGACCCAGTACTTC. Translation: CASSLGDYSETQYF.

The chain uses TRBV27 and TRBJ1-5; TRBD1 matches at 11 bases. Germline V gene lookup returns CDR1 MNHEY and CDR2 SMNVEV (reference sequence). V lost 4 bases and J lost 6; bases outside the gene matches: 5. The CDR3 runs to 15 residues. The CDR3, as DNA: TGTGCCAGCAGTTCGGACAGGGGGCACGGTCAGCCCCAGCATTTT. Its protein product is CASSSDRGHGQPQHF.

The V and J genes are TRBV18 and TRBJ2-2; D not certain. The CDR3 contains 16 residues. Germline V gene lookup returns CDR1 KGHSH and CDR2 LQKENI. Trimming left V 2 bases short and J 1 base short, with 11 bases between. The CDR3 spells CASSPWSEVNTGELFF. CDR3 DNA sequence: TGTGCCAGCTCACCATGGAGCGAAGTGAACACCGGGGAGCTGTTTTTT. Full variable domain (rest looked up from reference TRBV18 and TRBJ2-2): NAGVMQNPRHLVRRRGQEARLRCSPMKGHSHVYWYRQLPEEGLKFMVYLQKENIIDESGMPKERFSAEFPKEGPSILRIQQVVRGDSAAYFCASSPWSEVNTGELFFGEGSRLTVL.

CDR3 region: CASSTGQSLQETQYF. The DNA of the CDR3 is TGTGCCAGTAGTACGGGACAGTCCCTCCAAGAGACCCAGTACTTC. The chain links TRBV19 to TRBJ2-5, with 7 bases fitting TRBD1. This CDR3 is 15 amino acids long. Unmatched junction bases numbered 6, after V lost 4 bases and J lost 1 base. Germline CDR1 LNHDA, CDR2 SQIVND (reference sequence). The whole variable domain, remainder taken from reference TRBV19 and TRBJ2-5, is DGGITQSPKYLFRKEGQNVTLSCEQNLNHDAMYWYRQDPGQGLRLIYYSQIVNDFQKGDIAEGYSVSREKKESFPLTVTSAQKNPTAFYLCASSTGQSLQETQYFGPGTRLLVL.

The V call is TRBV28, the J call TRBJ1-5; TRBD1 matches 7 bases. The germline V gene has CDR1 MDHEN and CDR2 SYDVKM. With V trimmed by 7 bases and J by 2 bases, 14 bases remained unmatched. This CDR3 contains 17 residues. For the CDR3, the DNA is TGTGCCAGCAAACCCCCCCTGCCGGGGACAGGCAATCAGCCCCAGCATTTT. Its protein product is CASKPPLPGTGNQPQHF.

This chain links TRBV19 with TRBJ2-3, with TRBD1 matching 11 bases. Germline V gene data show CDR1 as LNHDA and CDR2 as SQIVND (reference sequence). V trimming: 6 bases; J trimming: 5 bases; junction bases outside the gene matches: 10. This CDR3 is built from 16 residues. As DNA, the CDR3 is TGTGCCAGTAGCACGGACAGGGGGCGAGGAGTAGATACGCAGTATTTT. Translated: CASSTDRGRGVDTQYF.

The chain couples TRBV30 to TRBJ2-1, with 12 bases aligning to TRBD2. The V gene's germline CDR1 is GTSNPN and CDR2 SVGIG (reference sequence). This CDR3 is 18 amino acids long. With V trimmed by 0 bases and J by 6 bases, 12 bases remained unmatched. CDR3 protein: CAWSVRGVTSGRRNEQFF. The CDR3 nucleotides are TGTGCCTGGAGTGTAAGGGGGGTGACTAGCGGGAGACGCAATGAGCAGTTCTTC.

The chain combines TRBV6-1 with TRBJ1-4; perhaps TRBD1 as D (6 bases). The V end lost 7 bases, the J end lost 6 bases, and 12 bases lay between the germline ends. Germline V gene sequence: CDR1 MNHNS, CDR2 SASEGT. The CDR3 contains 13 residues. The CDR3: CASTPGTHEKLFF. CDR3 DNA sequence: TGTGCCAGCACCCCCGGGACACATGAAAAACTGTTTTTT.

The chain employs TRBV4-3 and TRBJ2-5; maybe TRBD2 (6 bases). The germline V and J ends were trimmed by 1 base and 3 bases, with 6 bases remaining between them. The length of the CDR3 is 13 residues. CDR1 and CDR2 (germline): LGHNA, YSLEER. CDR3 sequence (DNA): TGCGCCAGCAGCCAAGCGGGAGAAGAGACCCAGTACTTC. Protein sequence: CASSQAGEETQYF.

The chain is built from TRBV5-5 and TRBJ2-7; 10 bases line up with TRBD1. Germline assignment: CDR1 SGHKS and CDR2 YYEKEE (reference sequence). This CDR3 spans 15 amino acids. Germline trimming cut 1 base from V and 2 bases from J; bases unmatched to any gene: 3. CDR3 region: CASSLTGTGAYEQYF. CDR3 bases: TGTGCCAGCAGCTTGACCGGGACAGGGGCCTACGAGCAGTACTTC. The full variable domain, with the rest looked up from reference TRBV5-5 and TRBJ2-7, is DAGVTQSPTHLIKTRGQQVTLRCSPISGHKSVSWYQQVLGQGPQFIFQYYEKEERGRGNFPDRFSARQFPNYSSELNVNALLLGDSALYLCASSLTGTGAYEQYFGPGTRLTVT.

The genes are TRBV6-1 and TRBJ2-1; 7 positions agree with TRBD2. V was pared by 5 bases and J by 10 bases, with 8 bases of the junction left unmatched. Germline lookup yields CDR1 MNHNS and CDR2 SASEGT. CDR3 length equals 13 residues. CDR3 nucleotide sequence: TGTGCCAGCAGTAGAGCCACTAGCGACGAGCAGTTCTTC. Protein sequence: CASSRATSDEQFF.

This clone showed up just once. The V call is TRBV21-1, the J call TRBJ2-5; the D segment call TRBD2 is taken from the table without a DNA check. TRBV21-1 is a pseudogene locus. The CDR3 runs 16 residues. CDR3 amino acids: CASSKDSGASQETQYF. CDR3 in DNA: TGTGCCAGCAGCAAAGATAGCGGGGCTTCCCAAGAGACCCAGTACTTC.

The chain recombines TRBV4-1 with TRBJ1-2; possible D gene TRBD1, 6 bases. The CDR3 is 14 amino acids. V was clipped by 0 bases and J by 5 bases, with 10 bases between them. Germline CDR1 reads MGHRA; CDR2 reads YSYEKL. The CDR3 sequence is CASSQEGTFYGYTF. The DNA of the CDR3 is TGCGCCAGCAGCCAAGAAGGGACATTTTATGGCTACACCTTC.

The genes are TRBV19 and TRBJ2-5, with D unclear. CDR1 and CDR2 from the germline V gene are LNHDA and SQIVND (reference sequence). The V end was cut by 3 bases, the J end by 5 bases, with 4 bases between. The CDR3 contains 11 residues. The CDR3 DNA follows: TGTGCCAGTAGTATGGGTGAGACCCAGTACTTC. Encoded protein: CASSMGETQYF.